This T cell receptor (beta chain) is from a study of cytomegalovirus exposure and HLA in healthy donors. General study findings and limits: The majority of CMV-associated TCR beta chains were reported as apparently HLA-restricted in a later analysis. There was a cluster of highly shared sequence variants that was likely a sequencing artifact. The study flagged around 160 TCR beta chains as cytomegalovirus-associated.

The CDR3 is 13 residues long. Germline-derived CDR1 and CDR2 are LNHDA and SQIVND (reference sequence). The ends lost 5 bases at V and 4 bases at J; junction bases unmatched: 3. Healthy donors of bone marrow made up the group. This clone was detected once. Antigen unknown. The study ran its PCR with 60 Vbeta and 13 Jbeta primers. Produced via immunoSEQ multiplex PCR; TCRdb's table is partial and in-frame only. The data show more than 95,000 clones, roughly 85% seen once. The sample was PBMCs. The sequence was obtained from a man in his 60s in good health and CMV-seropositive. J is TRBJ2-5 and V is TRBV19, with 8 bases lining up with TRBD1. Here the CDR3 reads CASSPGGRETQYF. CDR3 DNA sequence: TGTGCCAGTAGTCCAGGGGGCCGAGAGACCCAGTACTTC.